Below are 8 T cell receptor beta chains sequenced from a single sample in a study of metastatic and nonmetastatic thyroid tumors. TCRdb reprocessed the PCR reads via MiXCR. Of roughly 15,000 clones listed, around 25% are singletons. The entire patient cohort was treatment-naive prior to thyroid surgery. Sequencing used tumor tissue. These receptors were collected from a female donor with papillary thyroid cancer or a benign thyroid nodule (not recorded which). Some clones in this sample may be carry-over from other donors' samples.

This chain's CDR3 is CASSFGGHENTIYF. In DNA form, the CDR3 reads TGTGCCAGCAGTTTTGGAGGGCATGAAAACACCATATATTTT. This chain joins TRBV28 and TRBJ1-3, with D uncertain. Trimming removed 3 bases from V and 6 bases from J, with 12 bases in between. CDR1 MDHEN and CDR2 SYDVKM come from the germline V gene. This CDR3 is built from 14 residues.

Within the sample, this clone is medium-sized. V usage is TRBV28 and J usage is TRBJ1-2; D gene unclear. V dropped 5 bases and J dropped 3 bases, with 10 bases sitting between them. The CDR3 has 13 amino acids. Germline V CDR1 and CDR2: MDHEN, SYDVKM. CDR3: CASSPRWDYGYTF. In DNA, the CDR3 is TGTGCCAGCAGTCCCCGGTGGGACTATGGCTACACCTTC.

This clone was counted at least ten times. V gene TRBV19 combines with J gene TRBJ1-3; D is undetermined. Germline lookup yields CDR1 LNHDA and CDR2 SQIVND (reference sequence). Trimming pared 4 bases from V and 1 base from J, leaving 14 bases between. The CDR3 covers 16 residues. CDR3 sequence: CASSRIDGRSGNTIYF. In DNA form, the CDR3 reads TGTGCCAGTAGTAGAATCGACGGGCGGTCTGGAAACACCATATATTTT. Based on the CDR3 plus reference TRBV19 and TRBJ1-3, the full variable domain is DGGITQSPKYLFRKEGQNVTLSCEQNLNHDAMYWYRQDPGQGLRLIYYSQIVNDFQKGDIAEGYSVSREKKESFPLTVTSAQKNPTAFYLCASSRIDGRSGNTIYFGEGSWLTVV.

The sample holds a few counts of this clone. The genes are TRBV28 and TRBJ2-2; D may be TRBD1 or TRBD2 (5 bases each). Trimming removed 5 bases from V and 7 bases from J, with 11 bases in between. From germline, CDR1 is MDHEN and CDR2 SYDVKM. The CDR3 consists of 13 residues. The CDR3 here is CASSTRGIGELFF. CDR3 nucleotide sequence: TGTGCCAGCAGTACTAGGGGAATCGGGGAGCTGTTTTTT.

Comment on this clone: A read error may be the cause here, since a much bigger clone is one base away. The rearrangement uses TRBV5-6 and TRBJ2-3, with 7 bases that match TRBD2. Germline CDR1 is SGHDT and CDR2 is YYEEEE. V gave up 6 bases and J gave up 2 bases; unmatched junction bases: 3. The CDR3 runs to 13 residues. This chain's CDR3 is CASMGLNTDTQYF. The CDR3 coding sequence is TGTGCCAGCATGGGACTAAACACAGATACGCAGTATTTT.

This clone was seen at least ten times. V is TRBV29-1 and J is TRBJ2-3, with 10 bases lining up with TRBD1. V lost 6 bases to trimming and J lost 7 bases; unmatched junction nucleotides: 7. The CDR3 is made up of 13 amino acids. Looked up from germline, CDR1 is SQVTM and CDR2 is ANQGSEA. The CDR3 loop reads CSVGDRGSHTQYF. The CDR3 DNA reads TGCAGCGTGGGGGACAGGGGTTCTCATACGCAGTATTTT.

In its sample, this clone ranks as medium-sized. The chain links TRBV27 to TRBJ2-7, with TRBD2 as a possible D gene (5 bases). This CDR3 contains 13 residues. The germline gives CDR1 MNHEY, CDR2 SMNVEV (reference sequence). V gave up 5 bases and J gave up 3 bases, with 11 bases separating them. The CDR3 coding sequence is TGTGCCAGCAGTCCTCAAGACTACTACGAGCAGTACTTC. It is translated as CASSPQDYYEQYF.

This clone occurred many times. The V gene is TRBV7-3, the J gene TRBJ2-6; 9 nucleotides align to TRBD1. There are 19 residues in the CDR3. J lost 1 base, V lost 2 bases, and 9 bases had no gene match. CDR1 and CDR2 (germline): SGHTA, FQGTGA. In nucleotides, the CDR3 is TGTGCCAGCAGCTTATGGCAACAGGGGGCTCAATCTGGGGCCAACGTCCTGACTTTC. It translates to CASSLWQQGAQSGANVLTF.